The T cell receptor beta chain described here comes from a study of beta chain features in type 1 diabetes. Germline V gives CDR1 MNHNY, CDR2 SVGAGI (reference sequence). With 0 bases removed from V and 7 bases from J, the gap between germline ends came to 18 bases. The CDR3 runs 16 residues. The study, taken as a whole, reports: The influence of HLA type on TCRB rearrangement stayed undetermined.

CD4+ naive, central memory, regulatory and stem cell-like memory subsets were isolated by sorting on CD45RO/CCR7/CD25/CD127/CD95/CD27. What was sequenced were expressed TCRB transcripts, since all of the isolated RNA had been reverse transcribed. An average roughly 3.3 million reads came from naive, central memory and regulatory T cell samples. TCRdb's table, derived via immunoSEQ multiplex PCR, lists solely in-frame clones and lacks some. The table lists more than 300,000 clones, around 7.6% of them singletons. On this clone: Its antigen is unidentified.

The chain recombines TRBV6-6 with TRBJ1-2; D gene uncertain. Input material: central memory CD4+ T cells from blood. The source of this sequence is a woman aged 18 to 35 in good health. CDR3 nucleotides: TGTGCCAGCAGTTACTCGACCCAACAGAGGAGGACTGGCTACACCTTC. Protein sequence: CASSYSTQQRRTGYTF.